A selection of T cell receptor beta chains follows, all from one sample in a study of control samples from healthy donors and cancer patients. Profiled with immunoSEQ multiplex PCR; TCRdb holds only in-frame clones, not every one. Of 100,000 to 130,000 clones listed, approximately 82% were seen once; the top ten hold roughly 6.5%. The sequenced sample was blood. These receptors were collected from a man younger than 35 in good health. Both conserved end residues are part of each CDR3. D genes are given only for firm matches. Some rows have no size entry. The others give once, few or many, or a class for an expanded clone.

d_gene,abundance,j_gene,v_gene,CDR3aa,CDR3nt
.,once,TRBJ1-6,TRBV4-2,CASSQEIGSNSPLHF,TGTGCCAGCAGCCAAGAAATAGGGAGTAATTCACCCCTCCACTTT
.,once,TRBJ1-1,TRBV6-6,CASSQGQLMNTEAFF,TGTGCCAGCAGTCAAGGACAGCTCATGAACACTGAAGCTTTCTTT
.,.,TRBJ2-5,TRBV27,CASSLGAGPKTQYF,TGTGCCAGCAGTTTAGGGGCAGGACCGAAGACCCAGTACTTC
.,.,TRBJ1-5,TRBV7-2,CASSSGAAFSNQPQHF,TGTGCCAGCAGCTCCGGGGCAGCCTTTAGCAATCAGCCCCAGCATTTT
.,.,TRBJ1-1,TRBV11-2,CASSLNPPALRAFF,TGTGCCAGCAGCTTAAACCCTCCGGCCCTCCGGGCTTTCTTT
TRBD1,.,TRBJ1-3,TRBV2,CASSSLRTGSGNTIYF,TGTGCCAGCAGTTCCCTACGGACAGGCTCTGGAAACACCATATATTTT
.,.,TRBJ2-2,TRBV5-5,CASSVGQVAGELFF,TGTGCCAGCAGCGTGGGGCAGGTGGCCGGGGAGCTGTTTTTT
.,once,TRBJ1-2,TRBV11-2,CASSLGRDYYGYTF,TGTGCCAGCAGCTTAGGGCGCGATTACTATGGCTACACCTTC
.,.,TRBJ1-4,TRBV6-2/TRBV6-3,CASSYSSGAGEKLFF,TGTGCCAGCAGTTACTCGTCGGGGGCGGGTGAAAAACTGTTTTTT
.,.,TRBJ2-3,TRBV5-5,CASSRDTDTQYF,TGTGCCAGCAGCAGGGACACAGATACGCAGTATTTT
.,.,TRBJ2-3,TRBV9,CASSADTDTQYF,TGTGCCAGCAGCGCCGACACAGATACGCAGTATTTT
TRBD1,few,TRBJ1-5,TRBV5-1,CASSWTGGAGQPQHF,TGCGCCAGCAGCTGGACAGGGGGCGCCGGGCAGCCCCAGCATTTT
.,.,TRBJ1-5,TRBV6-1,CASSEALLGDWNQPQHF,TGTGCCAGCAGTGAAGCGCTTCTGGGGGACTGGAATCAGCCCCAGCATTTT
.,few,TRBJ1-6,TRBV27,CASSLGVSVKNSPLHF,TGTGCCAGCAGTTTGGGGGTAAGCGTAAAGAATTCACCCCTCCACTTT
.,.,TRBJ1-1,TRBV21-1,CASSPREEYMNTEAFF,TGTGCCAGCAGCCCCAGGGAAGAATACATGAACACTGAAGCTTTCTTT
.,few,TRBJ1-5,TRBV7-9,CASRQGTQPQHF,TGTGCCAGCAGACAGGGAACCCAGCCCCAGCATTTT
TRBD1,.,TRBJ1-5,TRBV6-2/TRBV6-3,CASSYGDRGPQHF,TGTGCCAGCAGTTACGGTGACAGGGGGCCCCAGCATTTT
.,.,TRBJ1-4,TRBV10-3,CAISESRAGGGTNEKLFF,TGTGCCATCAGTGAGTCGAGAGCTGGAGGGGGGACGAATGAAAAACTGTTTTTT
.,.,TRBJ1-2,TRBV25-1,CASSELGPVNYGYTF,TGTGCCAGCAGTGAATTGGGCCCCGTTAACTATGGCTACACCTTC
.,.,TRBJ1-6,TRBV30,CAWSVAGVTYNSPLHF,TGTGCCTGGAGTGTAGCAGGGGTCACCTATAATTCACCCCTCCACTTT
.,.,TRBJ1-4,TRBV6-1,CASSDPYEKLFF,TGTGCCAGCAGTGACCCATATGAAAAACTGTTTTTT
TRBD1,.,TRBJ2-2,TRBV2,CASKGQGAYTGELFF,TGTGCCAGCAAGGGACAGGGGGCGTATACCGGGGAGCTGTTTTTT
.,.,TRBJ2-1,TRBV15,CATSRGLVGSNEQFF,TGTGCCACCAGCAGAGGACTAGTCGGCAGCAATGAGCAGTTCTTC
TRBD1,.,TRBJ1-5,TRBV10-2,CASSESGGQGWVQPQHF,TGCGCCAGCAGTGAGTCAGGAGGACAGGGGTGGGTTCAGCCCCAGCATTTT
.,few,TRBJ1-3,TRBV5-4,CASSSLLSGNTIYF,TGTGCCAGCAGCTCCTTGCTCTCTGGAAACACCATATATTTT
.,.,TRBJ2-1,TRBV4-1,CASSLAGSSYNEQFF,TGCGCCAGCAGCCTCGCGGGGAGCTCCTACAATGAGCAGTTCTTC
.,.,TRBJ2-2,TRBV25-1,CASSWANTGELFF,TGTGCCAGCAGTTGGGCGAACACCGGGGAGCTGTTTTTT
.,.,TRBJ1-1,TRBV12-3/TRBV12-4,CASSPGPEAFF,TGTGCCAGCAGTCCCGGACCTGAAGCTTTCTTT
TRBD1,.,TRBJ2-2,TRBV5-1,CASSGGTGGMRTPGELFF,TGCGCCAGCAGCGGCGGGACAGGGGGAATGAGGACACCCGGGGAGCTGTTTTTT
.,.,TRBJ2-7,TRBV28,CASSSGGSSYEQYF,TGTGCCAGCAGTTCTGGCGGTAGCTCCTACGAGCAGTACTTC